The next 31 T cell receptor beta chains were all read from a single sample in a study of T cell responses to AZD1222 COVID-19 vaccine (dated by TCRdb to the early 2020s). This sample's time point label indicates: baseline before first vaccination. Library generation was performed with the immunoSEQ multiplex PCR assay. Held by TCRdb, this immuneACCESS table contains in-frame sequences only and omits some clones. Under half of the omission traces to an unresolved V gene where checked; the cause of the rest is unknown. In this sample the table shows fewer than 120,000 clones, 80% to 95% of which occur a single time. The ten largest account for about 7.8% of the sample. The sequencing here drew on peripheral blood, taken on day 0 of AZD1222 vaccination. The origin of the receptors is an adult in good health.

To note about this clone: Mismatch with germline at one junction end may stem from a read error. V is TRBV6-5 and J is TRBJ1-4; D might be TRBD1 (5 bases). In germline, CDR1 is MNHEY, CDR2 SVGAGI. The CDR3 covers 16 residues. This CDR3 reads CASSYSSGPAKEKLFF. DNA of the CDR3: TGTGCCAGCAGTTACTCGTCAGGGCCGGCTAAAGAAAAACTGTTTTTT.

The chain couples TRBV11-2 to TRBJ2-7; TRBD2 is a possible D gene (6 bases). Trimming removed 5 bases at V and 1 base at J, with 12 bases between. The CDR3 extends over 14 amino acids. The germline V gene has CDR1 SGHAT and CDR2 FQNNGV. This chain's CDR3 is CASSPEGTSYEQYF. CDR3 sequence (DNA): TGTGCCAGCAGCCCGGAGGGAACTTCCTACGAGCAGTACTTC.

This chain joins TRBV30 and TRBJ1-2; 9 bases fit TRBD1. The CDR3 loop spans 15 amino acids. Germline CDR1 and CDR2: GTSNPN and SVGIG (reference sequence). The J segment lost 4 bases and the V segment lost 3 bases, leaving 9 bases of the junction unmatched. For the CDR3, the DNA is TGTGCCTGGAGAGAAAACAGGGGGCTAGGCTATGGCTACACCTTC. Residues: CAWRENRGLGYGYTF. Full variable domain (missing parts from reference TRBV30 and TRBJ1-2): SQTIHQWPATLVQPVGSPLSLECTVEGTSNPNLYWYRQAAGRGLQLLFYSVGIGQISSEVPQNLSASRPQDRQFILSSKKLLLSDSGFYLCAWRENRGLGYGYTFGSGTRLTVV.

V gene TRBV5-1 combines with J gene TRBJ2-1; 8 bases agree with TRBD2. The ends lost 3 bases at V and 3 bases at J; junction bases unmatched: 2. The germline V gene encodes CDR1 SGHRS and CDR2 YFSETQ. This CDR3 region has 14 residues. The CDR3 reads CASSSGLVYNEQFF. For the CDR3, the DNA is TGCGCCAGCAGCTCGGGACTAGTCTACAATGAGCAGTTCTTC.

In nucleotides, the CDR3 is TGTGCCAGCAGTTTAAGTATTTCCTACGAGCAGTACTTC. It codes for CASSLSISYEQYF. This rearrangement joins TRBV12-3 or TRBV12-4 to TRBJ2-7; D is unresolved. This CDR3 has 13 amino acids. The ends were cut back, 2 bases at V and 1 base at J, with 6 bases in the middle.

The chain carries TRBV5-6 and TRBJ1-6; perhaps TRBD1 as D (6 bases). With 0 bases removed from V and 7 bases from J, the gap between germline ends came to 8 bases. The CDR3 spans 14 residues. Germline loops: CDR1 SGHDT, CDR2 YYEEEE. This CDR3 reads CASSLGQGNSPLHF. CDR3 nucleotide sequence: TGTGCCAGCAGCTTGGGGCAGGGGAATTCACCCCTCCACTTT. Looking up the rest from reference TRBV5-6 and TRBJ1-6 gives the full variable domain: DAGVTQSPTHLIKTRGQQVTLRCSPKSGHDTVSWYQQALGQGPQFIFQYYEEEERQRGNFPDRFSGHQFPNYSSELNVNALLLGDSALYLCASSLGQGNSPLHFGNGTRLTVT.

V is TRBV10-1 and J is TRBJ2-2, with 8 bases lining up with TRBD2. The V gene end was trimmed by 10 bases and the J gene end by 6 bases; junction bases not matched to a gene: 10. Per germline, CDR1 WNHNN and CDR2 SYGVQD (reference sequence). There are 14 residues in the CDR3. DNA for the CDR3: TGCGCCACCGCCCGGGGACTAGATCCCGGGGAGCTGTTTTTT. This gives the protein CATARGLDPGELFF.

CDR3 protein: CASSDEGGGYTF. CDR3 nucleotide sequence: TGTGCCAGCAGTGATGAAGGGGGTGGCTACACCTTC. The V call is TRBV25-1, the J call TRBJ1-2, with a possible D match to TRBD1 (6 bases). Germline V gives CDR1 MGHDK, CDR2 SYGVNS. Trimming pared 3 bases from V and 7 bases from J, leaving 9 bases between. CDR3 size: 12 residues.

The CDR3 coding sequence is TGTGCCAGCAGTGAATCCCAGAGGGGTTCACCCCTCCACTTT. Translated: CASSESQRGSPLHF. V usage is TRBV2 and J usage is TRBJ1-6; D perhaps matches TRBD1 (5 bases). Trimming stripped 2 bases from V and 9 bases from J, with 11 bases between. Germline CDR1 reads SNHLY; CDR2 reads FYNNEI. The CDR3 loop spans 14 amino acids. The full variable domain, its missing parts supplied by reference TRBV2 and TRBJ1-6, is EPEVTQTPSHQVTQMGQEVILRCVPISNHLYFYWYRQILGQKVEFLVSFYNNEISEKSEIFDDQFSVERPDGSNFTLKIRSTKLEDSAMYFCASSESQRGSPLHFGNGTRLTVT.

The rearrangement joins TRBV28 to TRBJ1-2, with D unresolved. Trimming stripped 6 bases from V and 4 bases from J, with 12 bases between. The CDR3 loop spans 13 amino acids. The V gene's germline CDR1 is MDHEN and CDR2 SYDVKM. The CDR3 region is CASSPESFYGYTF. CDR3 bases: TGTGCCAGCAGCCCCGAGTCGTTCTATGGCTACACCTTC.

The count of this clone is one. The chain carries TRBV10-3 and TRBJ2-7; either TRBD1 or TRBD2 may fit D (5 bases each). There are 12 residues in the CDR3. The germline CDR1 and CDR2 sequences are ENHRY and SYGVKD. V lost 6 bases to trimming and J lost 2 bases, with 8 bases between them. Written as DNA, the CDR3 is TGTGCCATCAGGGGGGAACCCTACGAGCAGTACTTC. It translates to CAIRGEPYEQYF.

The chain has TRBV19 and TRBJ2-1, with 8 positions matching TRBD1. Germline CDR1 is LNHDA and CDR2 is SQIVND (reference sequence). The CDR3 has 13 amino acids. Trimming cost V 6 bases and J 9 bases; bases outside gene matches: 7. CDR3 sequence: CASRRTGWGEQFF. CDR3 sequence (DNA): TGTGCCAGTAGGAGGACAGGGTGGGGTGAGCAGTTCTTC.

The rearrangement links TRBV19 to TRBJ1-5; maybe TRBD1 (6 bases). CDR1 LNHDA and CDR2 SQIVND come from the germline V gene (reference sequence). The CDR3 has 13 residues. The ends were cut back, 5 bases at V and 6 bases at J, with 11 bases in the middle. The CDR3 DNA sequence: TGTGCCAGTAGTCCGACAGGTTTTCAGCCCCAGCATTTT. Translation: CASSPTGFQPQHF.

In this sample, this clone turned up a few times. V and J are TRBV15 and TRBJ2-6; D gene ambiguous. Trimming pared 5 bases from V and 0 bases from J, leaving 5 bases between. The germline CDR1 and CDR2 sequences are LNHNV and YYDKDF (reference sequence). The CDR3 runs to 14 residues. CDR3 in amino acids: CATSEGSGANVLTF. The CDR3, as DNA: TGTGCCACCAGCGAAGGCTCTGGGGCCAACGTCCTGACTTTC.

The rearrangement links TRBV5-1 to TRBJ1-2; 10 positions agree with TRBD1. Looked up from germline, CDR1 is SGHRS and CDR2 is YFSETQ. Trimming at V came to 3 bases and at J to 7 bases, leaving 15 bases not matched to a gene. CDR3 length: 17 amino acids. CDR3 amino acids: CASSSSTGTGDGGGYTF. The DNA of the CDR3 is TGCGCCAGCAGCTCCTCAACCGGGACAGGGGACGGGGGTGGCTACACCTTC. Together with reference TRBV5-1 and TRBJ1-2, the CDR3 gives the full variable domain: KAGVTQTPRYLIKTRGQQVTLSCSPISGHRSVSWYQQTPGQGLQFLFEYFSETQRNKGNFPGRFSGRQFSNSRSEMNVSTLELGDSALYLCASSSSTGTGDGGGYTFGSGTRLTVV.

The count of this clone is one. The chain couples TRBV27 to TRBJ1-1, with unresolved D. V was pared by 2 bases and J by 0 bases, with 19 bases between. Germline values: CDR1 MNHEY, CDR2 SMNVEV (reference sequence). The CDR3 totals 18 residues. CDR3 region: CASSLGARSRGLNTEAFF. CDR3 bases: TGTGCCAGCAGTTTAGGAGCTCGATCCCGCGGGCTGAACACTGAAGCTTTCTTT.

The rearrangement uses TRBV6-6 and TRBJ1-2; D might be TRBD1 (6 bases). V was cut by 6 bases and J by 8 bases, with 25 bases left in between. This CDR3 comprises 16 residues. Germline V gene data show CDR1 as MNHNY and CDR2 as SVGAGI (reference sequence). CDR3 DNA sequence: TGTGCCAGCAGCCCTCCGTGGGGGGCGCAGATCAACGGCTACACCTTC. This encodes CASSPPWGAQINGYTF.

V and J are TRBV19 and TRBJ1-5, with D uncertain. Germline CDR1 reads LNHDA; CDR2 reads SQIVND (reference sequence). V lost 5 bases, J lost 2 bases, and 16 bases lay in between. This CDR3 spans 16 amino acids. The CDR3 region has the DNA TGTGCCAGTAGTGGGGAAGGCTCGGTCGGCAATCAGCCCCAGCATTTT. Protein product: CASSGEGSVGNQPQHF.

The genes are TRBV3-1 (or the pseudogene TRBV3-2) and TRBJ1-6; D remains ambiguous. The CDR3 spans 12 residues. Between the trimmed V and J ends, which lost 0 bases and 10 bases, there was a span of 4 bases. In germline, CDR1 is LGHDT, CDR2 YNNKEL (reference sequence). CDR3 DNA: TGTGCCAGCAGCCAAGAAGGGTCACCCCTCCACTTT. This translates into CASSQEGSPLHF.

The DNA of the CDR3 is TGTGCCAGCAGTTACTCGTATACCGGGAGCACAGATACGCAGTATTTT. Its protein product is CASSYSYTGSTDTQYF. The chain carries TRBV6-6 and TRBJ2-3; D gene unclear. Germline CDR1 is MNHNY and CDR2 is SVGAGI (reference sequence). The CDR3 consists of 16 residues. V shed 0 bases and J shed 0 bases, with 10 bases lying between them.

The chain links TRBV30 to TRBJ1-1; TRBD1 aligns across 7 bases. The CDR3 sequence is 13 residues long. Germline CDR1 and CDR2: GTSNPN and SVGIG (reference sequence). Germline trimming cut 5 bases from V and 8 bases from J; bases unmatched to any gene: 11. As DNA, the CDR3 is TGTGCCTGGGGGGCCGGGACAGCGGGGGAAGCTTTCTTT. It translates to CAWGAGTAGEAFF.

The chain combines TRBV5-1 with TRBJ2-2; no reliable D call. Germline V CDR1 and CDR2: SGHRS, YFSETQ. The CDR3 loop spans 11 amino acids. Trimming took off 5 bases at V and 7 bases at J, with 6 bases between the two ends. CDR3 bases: TGCGCCAGCAGGCTTGGCGGGGAGCTGTTTTTT. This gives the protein CASRLGGELFF.

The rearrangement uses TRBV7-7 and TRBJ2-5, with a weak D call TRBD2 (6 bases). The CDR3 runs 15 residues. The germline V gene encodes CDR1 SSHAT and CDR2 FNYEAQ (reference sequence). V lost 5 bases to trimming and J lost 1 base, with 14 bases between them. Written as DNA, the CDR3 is TGTGCCAGCAGCCCCCCCGGGGGATTCCAAGAGACCCAGTACTTC. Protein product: CASSPPGGFQETQYF. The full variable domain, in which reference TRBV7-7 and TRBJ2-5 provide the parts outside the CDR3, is GAGVSQSPRYKVTKRGQDVTLRCDPISSHATLYWYQQALGQGPEFLTYFNYEAQPDKSGLPSDRFSAERPEGSISTLTIQRTEQRDSAMYRCASSPPGGFQETQYFGPGTRLLVL.

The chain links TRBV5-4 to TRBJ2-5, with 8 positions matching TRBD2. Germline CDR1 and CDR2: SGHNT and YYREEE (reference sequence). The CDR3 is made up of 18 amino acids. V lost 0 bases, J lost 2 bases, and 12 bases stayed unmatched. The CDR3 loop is CASSLAGIAGGLQETQYF. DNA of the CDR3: TGTGCCAGCAGCTTGGCCGGGATTGCGGGGGGACTTCAAGAGACCCAGTACTTC.

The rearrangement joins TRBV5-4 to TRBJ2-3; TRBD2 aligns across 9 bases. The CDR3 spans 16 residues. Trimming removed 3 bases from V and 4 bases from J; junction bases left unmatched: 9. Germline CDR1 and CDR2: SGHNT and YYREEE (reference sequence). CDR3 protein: CASSWVVGGGADTQYF. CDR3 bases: TGTGCCAGCAGCTGGGTAGTGGGCGGGGGGGCAGATACGCAGTATTTT.

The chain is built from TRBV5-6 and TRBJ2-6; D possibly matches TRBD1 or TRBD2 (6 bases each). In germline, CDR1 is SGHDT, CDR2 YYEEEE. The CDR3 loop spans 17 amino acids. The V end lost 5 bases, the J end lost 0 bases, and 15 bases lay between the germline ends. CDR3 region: CASRLRGGNSGANVLTF. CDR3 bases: TGTGCCAGCAGATTGAGAGGGGGGAACTCTGGGGCCAACGTCCTGACTTTC.

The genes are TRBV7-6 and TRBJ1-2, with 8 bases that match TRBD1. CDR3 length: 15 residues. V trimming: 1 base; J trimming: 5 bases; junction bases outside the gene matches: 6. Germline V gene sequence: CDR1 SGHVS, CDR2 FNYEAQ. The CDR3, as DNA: TGTGCCAGCAGCTTAGAGAGGACAGGGAGTTATGGCTACACCTTC. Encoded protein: CASSLERTGSYGYTF.

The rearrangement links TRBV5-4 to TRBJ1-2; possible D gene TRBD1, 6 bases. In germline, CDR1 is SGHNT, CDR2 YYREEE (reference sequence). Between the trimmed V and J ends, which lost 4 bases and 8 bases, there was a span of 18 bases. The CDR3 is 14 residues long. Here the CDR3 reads CASSPGQSFGGYTF. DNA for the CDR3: TGTGCCAGCAGCCCCGGACAGAGTTTCGGAGGCTACACCTTC.

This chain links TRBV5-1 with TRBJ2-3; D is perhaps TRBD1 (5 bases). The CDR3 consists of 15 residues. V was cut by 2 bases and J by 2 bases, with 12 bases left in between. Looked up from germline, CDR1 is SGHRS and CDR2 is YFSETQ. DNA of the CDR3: TGCGCCAGCAGCTTAGTAGGGGCTGACACAGATACGCAGTATTTT. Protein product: CASSLVGADTDTQYF.

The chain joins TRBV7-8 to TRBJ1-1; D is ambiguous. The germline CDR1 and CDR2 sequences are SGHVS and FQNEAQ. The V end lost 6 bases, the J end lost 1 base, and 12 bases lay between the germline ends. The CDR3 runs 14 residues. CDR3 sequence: CASSFLLGNTEAFF. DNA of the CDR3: TGTGCCAGCAGTTTTCTCTTGGGGAACACTGAAGCTTTCTTT.

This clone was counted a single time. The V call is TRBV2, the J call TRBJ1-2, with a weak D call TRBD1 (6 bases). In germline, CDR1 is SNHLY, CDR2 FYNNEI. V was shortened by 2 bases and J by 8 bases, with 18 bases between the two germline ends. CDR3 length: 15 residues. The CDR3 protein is CASSEQGTVAEGYTF. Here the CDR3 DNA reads TGTGCCAGCAGTGAACAGGGGACTGTTGCTGAGGGCTACACCTTC. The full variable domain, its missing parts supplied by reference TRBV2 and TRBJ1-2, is EPEVTQTPSHQVTQMGQEVILRCVPISNHLYFYWYRQILGQKVEFLVSFYNNEISEKSEIFDDQFSVERPDGSNFTLKIRSTKLEDSAMYFCASSEQGTVAEGYTFGSGTRLTVV.